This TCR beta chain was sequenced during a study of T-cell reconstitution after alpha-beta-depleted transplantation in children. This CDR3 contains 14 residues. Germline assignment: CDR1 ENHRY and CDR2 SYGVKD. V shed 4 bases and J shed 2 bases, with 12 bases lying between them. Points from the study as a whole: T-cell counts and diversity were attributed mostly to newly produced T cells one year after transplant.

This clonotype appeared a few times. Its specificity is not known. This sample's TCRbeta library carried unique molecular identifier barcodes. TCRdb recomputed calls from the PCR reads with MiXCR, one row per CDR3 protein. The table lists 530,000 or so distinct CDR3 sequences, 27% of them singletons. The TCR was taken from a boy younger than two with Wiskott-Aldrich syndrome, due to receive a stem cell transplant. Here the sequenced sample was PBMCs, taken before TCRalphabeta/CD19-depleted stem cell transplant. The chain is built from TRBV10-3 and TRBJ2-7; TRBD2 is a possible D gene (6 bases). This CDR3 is CAISGGEATYEQYF. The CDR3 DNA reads TGTGCCATCAGTGGGGGGGAGGCAACCTACGAGCAGTACTTC.